The 23 T cell receptor beta chains given below trace back to one sample, sequenced in a study of blood T cell repertoires in COVID-19 (TCRdb year 2020). The library was obtained by the immunoSEQ multiplex PCR assay. Entries here come from immuneACCESS through TCRdb and include only in-frame sequences with V and J called. Some clones fail to appear in such tables; in the studies checked, an unresolved V gene covers under half of the shortfall, and the cause of the remainder is unknown. This sample comprises roughly 400,000 clones, approximately 90% of them detected only once. The ten biggest clones cover 10% of the sample. Sequencing was carried out using PBMCs or T cells enriched from blood (not recorded which). All receptors derive from a woman aged 45-60 years who had recovered from COVID-19.

This clone appeared a single time. The J gene is TRBJ1-2, the V gene TRBV14; D is perhaps TRBD1 (6 bases). The CDR3 contains 15 residues. In germline, CDR1 is SGHDN, CDR2 FVKESK. Deletions cut 1 base from V and 5 bases from J, with 14 bases between. The CDR3 loop is CASSQVRGGDYGYTF. The CDR3 region has the DNA TGTGCCAGCAGCCAAGTTAGAGGGGGTGATTATGGCTACACCTTC.

The V and J genes are TRBV3-1 (or the pseudogene TRBV3-2) and TRBJ2-3; tentative D call: TRBD1 (5 bases). This CDR3 is built from 13 residues. Germline assignment: CDR1 LGHDT and CDR2 YNNKEL (reference sequence). The V end was cut by 5 bases, the J end by 7 bases, with 13 bases between. CDR3 residues: CASSEARANTQYF. The CDR3 region has the DNA TGTGCCAGCAGCGAGGCCAGGGCAAATACGCAGTATTTT.

In DNA, the CDR3 is TGCGCCAGCAGCCAAGGTCCGGTTACCGGCACAGATACGCAGTATTTT. This codes for CASSQGPVTGTDTQYF. The rearrangement uses TRBV4-3 and TRBJ2-3, with D hard to call. The CDR3 sequence is 16 residues long. Germline CDR1 reads LGHNA; CDR2 reads YSLEER. The V end was cut by 1 base, the J end by 1 base, with 12 bases between.

This chain uses TRBV30 with TRBJ1-1; no reliable D call. The CDR3 extends over 15 amino acids. Between the trimmed V and J ends, which lost 3 bases and 1 base, there was a span of 15 bases. Germline V gene data show CDR1 as GTSNPN and CDR2 as SVGIG (reference sequence). DNA of the CDR3: TGTGCCTGGAGGTTCGGAGGGAGCGCGAACACTGAAGCTTTCTTT. Protein product: CAWRFGGSANTEAFF.

The gene calls are TRBV14 and TRBJ1-4; unclear D gene. This CDR3 has 15 amino acids. V dropped 4 bases and J dropped 2 bases, with 11 bases sitting between them. The germline gives CDR1 SGHDN, CDR2 FVKESK. CDR3 protein: CASSPSSWTNEKLFF. CDR3 sequence (DNA): TGTGCCAGCAGCCCTAGCTCCTGGACTAATGAAAAACTGTTTTTT.

The chain links TRBV7-9 to TRBJ1-1; unclear D gene. Trimming took off 4 bases at V and 5 bases at J, with 5 bases between the two ends. Per germline, CDR1 SEHNR and CDR2 FQNEAQ (reference sequence). The CDR3 spans 11 residues. The DNA for the CDR3 is TGTGCCAGCAGCTCCCTGACTGAAGCTTTCTTT. This translates into CASSSLTEAFF.

The V and J genes are TRBV10-3 and TRBJ1-2, with TRBD1 identical over 9 bases. V lost 5 bases and J lost 8; bases outside the gene matches: 9. From germline, CDR1 is ENHRY and CDR2 SYGVKD. There are 14 residues in the CDR3. CDR3 DNA: TGTGCCATCAGTATAGACGGGACAGGGAACGGCTACACCTTC. It yields the protein CAISIDGTGNGYTF.

The chain joins TRBV7-2 to TRBJ1-1; D is uncertain. CDR1 and CDR2 (germline): SGHTA, FQGNSA. Between the trimmed V and J ends, which lost 2 bases and 8 bases, there was a span of 15 bases. The CDR3 has 14 amino acids. The CDR3: CASSLTGGGREAFF. For the CDR3, the DNA is TGTGCCAGCAGCTTAACCGGCGGAGGTAGGGAAGCTTTCTTT.

The J gene is TRBJ1-1, the V gene TRBV12-3 or TRBV12-4, with D possibly matching TRBD1 (5 bases). This CDR3 is 12 amino acids long. The ends were cut back, 10 bases at V and 4 bases at J, with 13 bases in the middle. The CDR3 protein is CATGWGVTEAFF. CDR3 sequence (DNA): TGTGCCACCGGCTGGGGGGTCACTGAAGCTTTCTTT.

J is TRBJ1-1 and V is TRBV12-5; TRBD1 might be the D (6 bases). The V end was cut by 1 base, the J end by 11 bases, with 14 bases between. Germline values: CDR1 LGHNT, CDR2 FRNRAP. The CDR3 sequence is 13 residues long. CDR3 region: CASGLGTVYPAFF. For the CDR3, the DNA is TGTGCTAGTGGTTTGGGGACAGTTTACCCGGCTTTCTTT.

Turning to this clone: The junction departs from germline at one end; a sequencing error may be responsible. The chain couples TRBV3-1 (or the pseudogene TRBV3-2) to TRBJ1-4, with D perhaps matching TRBD1 (5 bases). The CDR3 is 11 amino acids. Germline assignment: CDR1 LGHDT and CDR2 YNNKEL (reference sequence). The CDR3 is CASSQAGFTLF. The CDR3 DNA reads TGTGCCAGCAGCCAAGCAGGGTTTACCCTTTTT.

CDR3 in DNA: TGTGCCAGTAGTATTTGGGAGACCGGTAACACTGAAGCTTTCTTT. This sequence encodes CASSIWETGNTEAFF. J is TRBJ1-1 and V is TRBV19; D remains ambiguous. CDR1 is LNHDA and CDR2 is SQIVND in the germline V gene (reference sequence). CDR3 size: 15 residues. Deletions cut 3 bases from V and 2 bases from J, with 13 bases between.

This clone was found once. The gene calls are TRBV5-6 and TRBJ2-3; 8 bases map to TRBD2. V shed 3 bases and J 6 bases; nucleotides not matched to a gene: 12. The CDR3 contains 16 residues. Per germline, CDR1 SGHDT and CDR2 YYEEEE. The CDR3 loop is CASSSVGSGVGDTQYF. The CDR3, as DNA: TGTGCCAGCAGCTCAGTGGGTAGCGGGGTCGGGGATACGCAGTATTTT.

This sequence joins TRBV7-9 and TRBJ2-7; D is perhaps TRBD2 (6 bases). The germline CDR1 and CDR2 sequences are SEHNR and FQNEAQ (reference sequence). The CDR3 contains 14 residues. V was clipped by 8 bases and J by 6 bases, with 20 bases between them. CDR3 loop: CASWDSHAPTEQYF. The CDR3 DNA reads as TGTGCCAGCTGGGACTCGCATGCCCCGACCGAGCAGTACTTC.

This sequence joins TRBV27 and TRBJ1-6; maybe TRBD1 (6 bases). Per the germline V gene, CDR1 is MNHEY and CDR2 is SMNVEV (reference sequence). This CDR3 is built from 13 residues. The V gene lost 2 bases and the J gene lost 11 bases, with 10 bases spanning the gap. This CDR3 is CASSLRDKAPLHF. The CDR3 DNA reads TGTGCCAGCAGTTTAAGGGACAAAGCACCCCTCCACTTT.

V and J are TRBV11-2 and TRBJ1-2, with 7 bases fitting TRBD1. The CDR3 is 14 residues long. The V and J ends lost 7 bases and 5 bases, in that order; junction bases with no gene match: 10. Germline V CDR1 and CDR2: SGHAT, FQNNGV. CDR3 region: CASTLVGTAYGYTF. For the CDR3, the DNA is TGTGCCAGCACCCTGGTGGGGACAGCTTATGGCTACACCTTC. Full variable domain (outside the CDR3, taken from reference TRBV11-2 and TRBJ1-2): EAGVAQSPRYKIIEKRQSVAFWCNPISGHATLYWYQQILGQGPKLLIQFQNNGVVDDSQLPKDRFSAERLKGVDSTLKIQPAKLEDSAVYLCASTLVGTAYGYTFGSGTRLTVV.

The chain joins TRBV12-3 or TRBV12-4 to TRBJ1-1; 10 bases line up with TRBD1. V shed 6 bases and J 8 bases; nucleotides not matched to a gene: 3. The length of the CDR3 is 12 residues. This CDR3 reads CASSRQGAEAFF. The CDR3 DNA reads TGTGCCAGCAGCCGACAGGGGGCGGAAGCTTTCTTT.

J is TRBJ2-5 and V is TRBV28; unclear D gene. CDR3 size: 14 residues. Trimming took off 2 bases at V and 5 bases at J, with 12 bases between the two ends. The germline CDR1 and CDR2 sequences are MDHEN and SYDVKM. CDR3 nucleotides: TGTGCCAGCAGTTTACCCGGGTTGGGTGAGACCCAGTACTTC. This encodes CASSLPGLGETQYF.

This chain connects TRBV2 to TRBJ2-7; 10 bases are shared with TRBD1. Trimming cost V 5 bases and J 2 bases; bases outside gene matches: 6. There are 15 residues in the CDR3. Germline CDR1 is SNHLY and CDR2 is FYNNEI. Written as DNA, the CDR3 is TGTGCCAGCAGTCCCTCCGGACAGGGGGCCTACGAGCAGTACTTC. Its translation is CASSPSGQGAYEQYF.

V gene TRBV4-1 combines with J gene TRBJ2-1; 10 positions agree with TRBD1. After removal of 2 bases from V and 2 bases from J, the junction contained 3 bases not matched to a gene. Germline V lookup: CDR1 MGHRA, CDR2 YSYEKL. The CDR3 runs 16 residues. The CDR3 region is CASSQTGTGAYNEQFF. The DNA for the CDR3 is TGCGCCAGCAGCCAAACCGGGACAGGGGCCTACAATGAGCAGTTCTTC.

V is TRBV27 and J is TRBJ2-3; possibly TRBD1 for D (6 bases). Germline CDR1 is MNHEY and CDR2 is SMNVEV (reference sequence). The CDR3 covers 16 residues. Trimming left V 5 bases short and J 4 bases short, with 19 bases between. CDR3 coding DNA: TGTGCCAGCAGTCTCAGGGGTCTGGGTAGCTCAGATACGCAGTATTTT. Amino acids: CASSLRGLGSSDTQYF.

This chain joins TRBV19 and TRBJ1-5, with D perhaps matching TRBD1 (6 bases). The germline V gene encodes CDR1 LNHDA and CDR2 SQIVND (reference sequence). CDR3 length: 16 residues. V was pared by 3 bases and J by 7 bases, with 19 bases between. CDR3: CASSMGDTVNSQPQHF. CDR3 sequence (DNA): TGTGCCAGTAGTATGGGGGACACGGTAAATTCACAGCCCCAGCATTTT.

The chain links TRBV28 to TRBJ1-6; D may be TRBD1 (6 bases). Between the trimmed V and J ends, which lost 8 bases and 6 bases, there was a span of 17 bases. Germline values: CDR1 MDHEN, CDR2 SYDVKM. This CDR3 comprises 15 residues. CDR3 coding DNA: TGTGCCAGCGAAACACCCGGACAGCTTAATTCACCCCTCCACTTT. Protein product: CASETPGQLNSPLHF.